This T cell receptor (beta chain) was recorded in a study of shared clonotypes between healthy human individuals. Study-level background: Per-donor plates numbered three CD4 naive, three CD4 memory, two CD8 naive and one CD8 memory. Study results and limitations: What limited the represented genetic and exposure-history diversity was the small number of donors.

The DNA input per sorted-subset replicate PCR was 200 ng, corresponding to roughly 30,000 T cell genomes. The authors' processing: ImmunoSEQ sequences covered only the junction and lacked quality scores; filtering therefore differed. Data came from immunoSEQ multiplex PCR; TCRdb stores just in-frame clones and leaves some out. The V and J calls and the clone size are those of that table, but D and trimming were determined from the DNA. Of roughly 650,000 clones in the sample, approximately 96% were seen once. For this clone: The antigen is undetermined.

Terminally differentiated effector memory CD45RA+ cells were excluded from the naive CD8 cells, which were CD45RO-negative and positively selected for CCR7. This receptor was obtained from a woman in her 30s in good health. The sequenced sample was naive CD8+ T cells sorted from blood.

Written as DNA, the CDR3 is TGTGCCAGTAGTCCTAGACTAGAAAATGAGCAGTTCTTC. As protein: CASSPRLENEQFF. The chain recombines TRBV19 with TRBJ2-1; TRBD2 might be the D (6 bases). The V and J ends lost 5 bases and 7 bases respectively, with 12 bases between them. The CDR3 runs 13 residues. Germline lookup yields CDR1 LNHDA and CDR2 SQIVND (reference sequence).